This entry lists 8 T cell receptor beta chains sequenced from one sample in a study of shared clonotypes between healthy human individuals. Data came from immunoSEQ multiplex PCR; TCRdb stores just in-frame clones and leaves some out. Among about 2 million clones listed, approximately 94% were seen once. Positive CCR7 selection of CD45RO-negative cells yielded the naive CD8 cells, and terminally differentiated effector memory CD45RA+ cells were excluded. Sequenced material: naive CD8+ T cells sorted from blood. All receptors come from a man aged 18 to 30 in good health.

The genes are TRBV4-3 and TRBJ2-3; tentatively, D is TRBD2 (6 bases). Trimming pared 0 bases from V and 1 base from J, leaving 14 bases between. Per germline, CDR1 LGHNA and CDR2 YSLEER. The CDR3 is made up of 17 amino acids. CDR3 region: CASSQEPHGGGTDTQYF. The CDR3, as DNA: TGCGCCAGCAGCCAAGAGCCGCATGGAGGGGGCACAGATACGCAGTATTTT.

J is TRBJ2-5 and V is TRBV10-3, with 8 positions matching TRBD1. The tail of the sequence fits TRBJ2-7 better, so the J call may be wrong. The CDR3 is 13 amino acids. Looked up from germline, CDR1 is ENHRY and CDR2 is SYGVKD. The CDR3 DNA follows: TGTGCCATCTTGACAGGGGACCGCTACGAGCAGTACTTC. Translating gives CAILTGDRYEQYF.

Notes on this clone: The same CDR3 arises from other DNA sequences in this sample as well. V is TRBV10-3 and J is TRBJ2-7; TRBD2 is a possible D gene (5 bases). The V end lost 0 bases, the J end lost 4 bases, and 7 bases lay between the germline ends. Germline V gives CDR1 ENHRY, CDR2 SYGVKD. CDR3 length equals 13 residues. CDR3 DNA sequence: TGTGCCATCAGTGAGTCGGGCGGGTACGAGCAGTACTTC. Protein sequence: CAISESGGYEQYF.

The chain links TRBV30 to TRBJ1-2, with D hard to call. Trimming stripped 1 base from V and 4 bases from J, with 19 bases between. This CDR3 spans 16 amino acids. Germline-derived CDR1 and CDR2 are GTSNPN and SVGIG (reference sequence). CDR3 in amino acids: CAWSDLSLYLPYGYTF. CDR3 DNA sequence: TGTGCCTGGAGTGACTTATCCCTCTACTTGCCCTATGGCTACACCTTC.

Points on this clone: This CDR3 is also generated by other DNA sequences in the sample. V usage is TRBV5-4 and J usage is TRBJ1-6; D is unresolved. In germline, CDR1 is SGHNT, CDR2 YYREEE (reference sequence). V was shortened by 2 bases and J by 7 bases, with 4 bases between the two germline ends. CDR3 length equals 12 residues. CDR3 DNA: TGTGCCAGCAGCTTTGGAAATTCACCCCTCCACTTT. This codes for CASSFGNSPLHF. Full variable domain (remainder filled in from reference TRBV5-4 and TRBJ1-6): ETGVTQSPTHLIKTRGQQVTLRCSSQSGHNTVSWYQQALGQGPQFIFQYYREEENGRGNFPPRFSGLQFPNYSSELNVNALELDDSALYLCASSFGNSPLHFGNGTRLTVT.

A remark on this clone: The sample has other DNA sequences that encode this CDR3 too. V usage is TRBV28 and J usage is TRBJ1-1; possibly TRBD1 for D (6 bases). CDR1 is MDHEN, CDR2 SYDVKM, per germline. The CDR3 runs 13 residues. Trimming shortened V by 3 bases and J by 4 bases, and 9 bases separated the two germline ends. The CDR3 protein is CASSLGGGTEAFF. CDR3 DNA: TGTGCCAGCAGTTTGGGAGGGGGCACTGAAGCTTTCTTT. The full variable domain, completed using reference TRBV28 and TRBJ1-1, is DVKVTQSSRYLVKRTGEKVFLECVQDMDHENMFWYRQDPGLGLRLIYFSYDVKMKEKGDIPEGYSVSREKKERFSLILESASTNQTSMYLCASSLGGGTEAFFGQGTRLTVV.

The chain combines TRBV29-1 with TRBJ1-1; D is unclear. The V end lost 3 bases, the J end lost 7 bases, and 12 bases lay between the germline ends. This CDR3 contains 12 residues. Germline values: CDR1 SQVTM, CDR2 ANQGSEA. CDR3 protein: CSVDSRRDEAFF. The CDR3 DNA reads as TGCAGCGTTGATTCCAGGAGGGATGAAGCTTTCTTT.

This chain's CDR3 is CASNQDTGELFF. In DNA, the CDR3 is TGTGCCAGTAATCAGGACACCGGGGAGCTGTTTTTT. The chain recombines TRBV19 with TRBJ2-2; D unclear. Germline V lookup: CDR1 LNHDA, CDR2 SQIVND (reference sequence). V was clipped by 7 bases and J by 3 bases, with 6 bases between them. The CDR3 totals 12 residues.